Listed here are 20 T cell receptor beta chains from one sample, sequenced in a study of cytomegalovirus exposure and HLA in healthy donors. The PCR ran on 60 Vbeta and 13 Jbeta primers. This table comes from immunoSEQ multiplex PCR, and its TCRdb copy is limited to in-frame clones, with some not included. This sample has more than 100,000 clones, with 66% found just once. The sequenced sample consisted of PBMCs. The receptors were gathered from a man between 18 and 29 years old in good health and CMV-seronegative.

The CDR3 loop is CASSLLTAEAFF. CDR3 sequence (DNA): TGTGCCAGCAGTTTATTAACAGCTGAAGCTTTCTTT. This chain links TRBV28 with TRBJ1-1; unclear D gene. From germline, CDR1 is MDHEN and CDR2 SYDVKM. CDR3 size: 12 residues. Trimming cost V 1 base and J 6 bases, with 6 bases left between them.

V and J are TRBV6-6 and TRBJ2-4, with D possibly TRBD2 on 6 matching bases. Germline V lookup: CDR1 MNHNY, CDR2 SVGAGI (reference sequence). The V end was cut by 6 bases, the J end by 10 bases, with 13 bases between. The CDR3 runs 12 residues. The CDR3 protein is CASSRDLLIQYF. CDR3 DNA: TGTGCCAGCAGCAGGGACTTATTGATTCAGTACTTC.

This clone was recorded a few times. The chain links TRBV11-2 to TRBJ2-7; possibly TRBD1 for D (5 bases). Germline-derived CDR1 and CDR2 are SGHAT and FQNNGV. The CDR3 length is 14 residues. V was trimmed by 5 bases and J by 3 bases, leaving 14 bases between them. CDR3 DNA: TGTGCCAGCAGCGGGCGACAGAGCTACTACGAGCAGTACTTC. It yields the protein CASSGRQSYYEQYF.

The chain is built from TRBV6-4 and TRBJ2-3, with TRBD1 matching over 9 bases. Germline CDR1 and CDR2: MRHNA and SNTAGT. CDR3 length: 20 residues. After removal of 5 bases from V and 6 bases from J, the junction contained 24 bases not matched to a gene. CDR3 loop: CASSRTGDYPNRPLGDTQYF. In nucleotides, the CDR3 is TGTGCCAGCAGTCGGACAGGGGACTATCCGAATAGGCCCCTAGGTGATACGCAGTATTTT.

CDR3 DNA: TGTGCCAGCAGTGAGGACACGATATTTCGTCCTTCGTTCGCTAACTATGGCTACACCTTC. Amino acid sequence: CASSEDTIFRPSFANYGYTF. The rearrangement uses TRBV6-1 and TRBJ1-2, with D possibly being TRBD1 (5 bases). Germline-derived CDR1 and CDR2 are MNHNS and SASEGT. This CDR3 has 20 amino acids. Between the trimmed V and J ends, which lost 3 bases and 0 bases, there was a span of 26 bases.

The table lists this clone with a few counts. V is TRBV10-1 and J is TRBJ1-1; no firm D call. The CDR3 runs 13 residues. Germline V gives CDR1 WNHNN, CDR2 SYGVQD (reference sequence). V was cut by 6 bases and J by 1 base, with 9 bases left in between. CDR3 residues: CASSPRANTEAFF. The CDR3 nucleotides read TGCGCCAGCAGCCCTAGAGCGAACACTGAAGCTTTCTTT.

This chain links TRBV6-5 with TRBJ2-5; TRBD1 matches at 8 bases. The end of the DNA aligns better with TRBJ2-7, so the J call may be wrong. Germline loops: CDR1 MNHEY, CDR2 SVGAGI. The CDR3 length is 14 residues. The DNA of the CDR3 is TGTGCCAGCAGTCCCCGGACAGGGCCCTACGAGCAGTACTTC. This encodes CASSPRTGPYEQYF.

This clone turned up a few times. This chain joins TRBV7-9 and TRBJ1-5; D is unresolved. Germline V gene data show CDR1 as SEHNR and CDR2 as FQNEAQ (reference sequence). CDR3 size: 13 residues. Trimming removed 0 bases from V and 5 bases from J, with 5 bases in between. The CDR3 DNA reads TGTGCCAGCAGCTTAGCCCGGGATCAGCCCCAGCATTTT. This translates into CASSLARDQPQHF. Looking up the rest from reference TRBV7-9 and TRBJ1-5 gives the full variable domain: DTGVSQNPRHKITKRGQNVTFRCDPISEHNRLYWYRQTLGQGPEFLTYFQNEAQLEKSRLLSDRFSAERPKGSFSTLEIQRTEQGDSAMYLCASSLARDQPQHFGDGTRLSIL.

The rearrangement joins TRBV6-5 to TRBJ2-3, with 8 bases aligning to TRBD2. The CDR3 has 15 amino acids. Germline values: CDR1 MNHEY, CDR2 SVGAGI. The J segment lost 2 bases and the V segment lost 3 bases, leaving 4 bases of the junction unmatched. The CDR3 DNA follows: TGTGCCAGCAGTTATGGACTAGCAGACACAGATACGCAGTATTTT. It is translated as CASSYGLADTDTQYF.

The chain is built from TRBV28 and TRBJ2-2; the D gene is possibly TRBD1 (6 bases). CDR3 length equals 15 residues. Germline CDR1 and CDR2: MDHEN and SYDVKM. V gave up 4 bases and J gave up 1 base, with 10 bases separating them. CDR3: CASSSNRVNTGELFF. The CDR3 DNA follows: TGTGCCAGCAGTTCCAACAGGGTGAACACCGGGGAGCTGTTTTTT.

The chain couples TRBV10-3 to TRBJ2-5, with a weak D call TRBD1 (6 bases). Trimming cost V 6 bases and J 3 bases, with 14 bases left between them. This CDR3 spans 14 amino acids. Per germline, CDR1 ENHRY and CDR2 SYGVKD. CDR3 nucleotide sequence: TGTGCCATCAGGCCCGGACAGTTTAAAGAGACCCAGTACTTC. It is translated as CAIRPGQFKETQYF.

The rearrangement joins TRBV19 to TRBJ2-2; 8 positions match TRBD1. The V segment lost 7 bases and the J segment 6 bases; nucleotides outside the gene matches: 7. This CDR3 contains 14 residues. Germline lookup yields CDR1 LNHDA and CDR2 SQIVND (reference sequence). The CDR3 protein is CASTGQARSGELFF. CDR3 nucleotide sequence: TGTGCCAGTACGGGACAGGCGAGGTCCGGGGAGCTGTTTTTT.

The chain is built from TRBV2 and TRBJ2-2; a possible D gene is TRBD2 (5 bases). Trimming left V 8 bases short and J 1 base short, with 11 bases between. Germline V gene data show CDR1 as SNHLY and CDR2 as FYNNEI. The CDR3 runs 14 residues. The CDR3, as DNA: TGTGCCAGCCTTCGCAGCGGGAACACCGGGGAGCTGTTTTTT. It is translated as CASLRSGNTGELFF.

This clone was seen once. Other DNA sequences within the sample encode an identical CDR3. In nucleotides, the CDR3 is TGTGCCATCGGGACTAGCGGTCGGGATGAGCAGTTCTTC. It yields the protein CAIGTSGRDEQFF. The chain links TRBV10-3 to TRBJ2-1; 11 bases agree with TRBD2. J gave up 8 bases and V 8 bases, and 5 bases lay outside the gene matches. This CDR3 is built from 13 residues. CDR1 is ENHRY and CDR2 is SYGVKD in the germline V gene.

This chain joins TRBV28 and TRBJ1-5; D possibly corresponds to TRBD1 (6 bases). Trimming pared 6 bases from V and 2 bases from J, leaving 14 bases between. CDR3 size: 15 residues. Germline V gives CDR1 MDHEN, CDR2 SYDVKM. The CDR3 loop reads CASRPRGGGNQPQHF. In DNA, the CDR3 is TGTGCCAGCAGGCCGAGGGGGGGTGGCAATCAGCCCCAGCATTTT.

A few counts support this clone. The chain uses TRBV5-1 and TRBJ1-1, with 7 bases matching TRBD1. The ends lost 5 bases at V and 8 bases at J; junction bases unmatched: 9. The CDR3 consists of 13 residues. In germline, CDR1 is SGHRS, CDR2 YFSETQ. This CDR3 is CASRPDRAGEAFF. The CDR3 DNA reads TGCGCCAGCAGACCAGACAGGGCGGGGGAAGCTTTCTTT.

This clone was counted between two and nine times. The rearrangement uses TRBV5-1 and TRBJ1-1, with 7 bases fitting TRBD1. Germline V gene data show CDR1 as SGHRS and CDR2 as YFSETQ. After removal of 4 bases from V and 5 bases from J, the junction contained 5 bases not matched to a gene. CDR3 length equals 13 residues. This CDR3 reads CASSIDRATEAFF. The CDR3 DNA follows: TGCGCCAGCAGCATCGACAGGGCTACTGAAGCTTTCTTT.

V is TRBV6-6 and J is TRBJ2-1; possible D gene TRBD2, 7 bases. The CDR3 is made up of 16 amino acids. Trimming removed 7 bases from V and 9 bases from J, with 25 bases in between. CDR1 is MNHNY, CDR2 SVGAGI, per germline (reference sequence). In nucleotides, the CDR3 is TGTGCCAGCACCAATAAGGGGGGACTATCCCTTCGTGAGCAGTTCTTC. Amino acid sequence: CASTNKGGLSLREQFF.

This clone appeared a few times. V usage is TRBV6-5 and J usage is TRBJ1-4; 7 bases align to TRBD1. The ends lost 6 bases at V and 1 base at J; junction bases unmatched: 2. The V gene's germline CDR1 is MNHEY and CDR2 SVGAGI. CDR3 length equals 14 residues. CDR3 nucleotides: TGTGCCAGCAGCCACAGGGGAACTAATGAAAAACTGTTTTTT. It encodes CASSHRGTNEKLFF.

This chain joins TRBV28 and TRBJ2-3; the D gene is possibly TRBD2 (5 bases). The V end lost 5 bases, the J end lost 5 bases, and 17 bases lay between the germline ends. Per the germline V gene, CDR1 is MDHEN and CDR2 is SYDVKM. This CDR3 comprises 15 residues. The CDR3 coding sequence is TGTGCCAGCAGTCCCCGGACTCATTGGGAAGATACGCAGTATTTT. This encodes CASSPRTHWEDTQYF.